These 18 T cell receptor beta chains share one sample of origin, sequenced in a study of blood T cells in healthy people across ages. A second 7 to 11 cycle PCR used barcoded and J-beta primers. TCRdb processed the 5' RACE reads anew with MiXCR; each CDR3 protein has one entry. The sample lists 750,000 to 850,000 distinct CDR3 sequences; approximately 25% were seen once. These data were also filed under a second study, of T cells of mothers and their children.

The sample comprised blood. These receptors were obtained from a boy younger than 18 in good health.

As for this clonotype: The junction departs from germline at one end; a sequencing error may be responsible. The chain recombines TRBV7-2 with TRBJ2-3, with D unresolved. The V gene's germline CDR1 is SGHTA and CDR2 FQGNSA. The CDR3 is 15 residues long. CDR3 sequence reads: CASSLVGHDTDTQCF. Written as DNA, the CDR3 is TGTGCCAGCAGCTTAGTAGGGCATGACACAGATACGCAGTGTTTT. Using reference TRBV7-2 and TRBJ2-3 for the parts outside the CDR3, the full variable domain is GAGVSQSPSNKVTEKGKDVELRCDPISGHTALYWYRQSLGQGLEFLIYFQGNSAPDKSGLPSDRFSAERTGGSVSTLTIQRTQQEDSAVYLCASSLVGHDTDTQCFGPGTRLTVL.

The chain couples TRBV4-3 to TRBJ2-4; D not certain. The CDR3 has 14 amino acids. Trimming removed 5 bases from V and 9 bases from J, with 17 bases in between. Germline CDR1 and CDR2: LGHNA and YSLEER. The CDR3 sequence: CASSLTVSRTIQYF. CDR3 DNA sequence: TGCGCCAGCAGCTTGACGGTTAGCCGGACCATTCAGTACTTC.

The sample holds a few counts of this clonotype. The CDR3 bases are TGCAGTGCTAGATCCGGACAGGAGCTGTTTTTT. It translates to CSARSGQELFF. The gene calls are TRBV20-1 and TRBJ2-2; a weak D match, TRBD1 (5 bases). The V end was cut by 2 bases, the J end by 10 bases, with 8 bases between. From germline, CDR1 is DFQATT and CDR2 SNEGSKA (reference sequence). The CDR3 runs 11 residues.

This chain connects TRBV3-1 to TRBJ2-3, with 7 bases lining up with TRBD1. The J call may be in error: the DNA end matches TRBJ1-5 better. The germline V gene has CDR1 LGHDT and CDR2 YNNKEL (reference sequence). This CDR3 has 13 amino acids. DNA of the CDR3: TGTGCCAGCGGGGAAGGGGGCCCAGATACGCAGCATTTT. Translation gives CASGEGGPDTQHF.

The chain uses TRBV20-1 and TRBJ2-1; possible D gene TRBD1, 5 bases. The CDR3 consists of 13 residues. In germline, CDR1 is DFQATT, CDR2 SNEGSKA (reference sequence). V lost 3 bases and J lost 9, with 15 bases in between. Here the CDR3 DNA reads TGCAGTGCTAGCACGGACGCGGACACTGAGCAGTTCTTC. It codes for CSASTDADTEQFF.

The gene calls are TRBV4-1 and TRBJ2-5; possibly TRBD2 for D (6 bases). The closer fit of TRBJ2-1 to the DNA end suggests the J call may be wrong. This CDR3 contains 15 residues. Germline loops: CDR1 MGHRA, CDR2 YSYEKL. The CDR3, as DNA: TGCGCCAGCAGCCAAGGTAGGGGACTTTACAATGAGCAGTTCTTC. Encoded protein: CASSQGRGLYNEQFF.

V and J are TRBV4-1 and TRBJ2-1; 10 bases fit TRBD2. In germline, CDR1 is MGHRA, CDR2 YSYEKL. Trimming cost V 2 bases and J 3 bases; bases outside gene matches: 4. CDR3 size: 16 residues. CDR3 sequence (DNA): TGCGCCAGCAGCCAACCTAGCGGGAGAGACTACAATGAGCAGTTCTTC. As protein: CASSQPSGRDYNEQFF.

This clonotype occurred once. The chain uses TRBV4-3 and TRBJ2-2; the D is unclear. The CDR3 extends over 18 amino acids. V was cut by 0 bases and J by 2 bases, with 16 bases left in between. Germline V gene lookup returns CDR1 LGHNA and CDR2 YSLEER. The CDR3 sequence: CASSQDRVETINTGELFF. The CDR3 coding sequence is TGCGCCAGCAGCCAAGATAGGGTTGAGACAATTAACACCGGGGAGCTGTTTTTT.

The chain couples TRBV10-3 to TRBJ2-3; 7 bases are a match to TRBD2. The CDR3 spans 14 residues. Per germline, CDR1 ENHRY and CDR2 SYGVKD. V lost 6 bases, J lost 3 bases, and 6 bases stayed unmatched. CDR3: CAIRSSGGTDTQYF. The CDR3 bases are TGTGCCATCAGGTCTAGCGGAGGAACAGATACGCAGTATTTT.

This clonotype was found a few times. The chain is built from TRBV18 and TRBJ2-5, with TRBD1 identical over 7 bases. Germline CDR1 reads KGHSH; CDR2 reads LQKENI. This CDR3 contains 14 residues. Trimming at V came to 5 bases and at J to 3 bases, leaving 6 bases not matched to a gene. CDR3 DNA: TGTGCCAGCTCAGCGGTTACAGGGGAAGAGACCCAGTACTTC. It yields the protein CASSAVTGEETQYF.

The table lists this clonotype with a few counts. J is TRBJ2-3 and V is TRBV7-9; possibly TRBD2 for D (6 bases). CDR1 is SEHNR and CDR2 is FQNEAQ in the germline V gene (reference sequence). This CDR3 has 16 residues. Trimming took 1 base from V and 6 from J, leaving 17 bases between them. The CDR3 loop reads CASSLVPIAVQDTQYF. Written as DNA, the CDR3 is TGTGCCAGCAGCTTAGTTCCGATAGCGGTGCAGGATACGCAGTATTTT.

The rearrangement uses TRBV5-1 and TRBJ1-2; no firm D call. This CDR3 contains 14 residues. The germline gives CDR1 SGHRS, CDR2 YFSETQ. V lost 0 bases, J lost 4 bases, and 10 bases lay in between. CDR3 protein: CASSLDPGGYGYTF. CDR3 nucleotides: TGCGCCAGCAGCTTGGATCCGGGCGGCTATGGCTACACCTTC.

This clonotype was picked up a small number of times. V gene TRBV28 combines with J gene TRBJ2-5; 11 bases line up with TRBD2. The germline CDR1 and CDR2 sequences are MDHEN and SYDVKM. The V gene end was trimmed by 5 bases and the J gene end by 0 bases; junction bases not matched to a gene: 8. The CDR3 consists of 17 residues. CDR3 amino acids: CASSPGLAATYQETQYF. The CDR3, as DNA: TGTGCCAGCAGTCCGGGACTAGCGGCAACGTACCAAGAGACCCAGTACTTC.

The chain combines TRBV4-1 with TRBJ2-7; 7 nucleotides agree with TRBD1. Gene TRBJ2-1 matches the end of the DNA better, so the J call may be wrong. In germline, CDR1 is MGHRA, CDR2 YSYEKL. CDR3 length: 16 residues. The CDR3 region is CASSQVHTGVYNEQFF. DNA for the CDR3: TGCGCCAGCAGCCAAGTACACACAGGGGTGTACAATGAGCAGTTCTTC.

This rearrangement joins TRBV10-3 to TRBJ1-5; D is ambiguous. The length of the CDR3 is 13 residues. Germline V gives CDR1 ENHRY, CDR2 SYGVKD. V was cut by 10 bases and J by 5 bases, with 15 bases left in between. The chain's CDR3 is CANPDGRDQPQHF. For the CDR3, the DNA is TGTGCCAACCCGGACGGTAGGGATCAGCCCCAGCATTTT.

This clonotype appeared a few times. The V and J genes are TRBV21-1 and TRBJ1-5. TRBV21-1 is reported as a pseudogene. The CDR3 contains 14 residues. The CDR3 nucleotides read TGTGCCAGCAGCCAAGAGAGGAGGTGTCAGCCCCAGCATTTT. It specifies CASSQERRCQPQHF.

V is TRBV24-1 and J is TRBJ2-5; TRBD1 might be the D (6 bases). This CDR3 contains 17 residues. The V gene lost 3 bases and the J gene lost 1 base, with 17 bases spanning the gap. Germline CDR1 is KGHDR and CDR2 is SFDVKD. CDR3 amino acids: CATSDTPQGDVQETQYF. CDR3 DNA sequence: TGTGCCACCAGTGATACACCACAGGGAGACGTCCAAGAGACCCAGTACTTC.

This chain uses TRBV7-2 with TRBJ2-1, with 11 bases aligning to TRBD2. Trimming removed 1 base from V and 6 bases from J; junction bases left unmatched: 5. This CDR3 has 16 residues. CDR1 is SGHTA, CDR2 FQGNSA, per germline. For the CDR3, the DNA is TGTGCCAGCAGCTTAGGTAGCGGGGGGGCTGTCAATGAGCAGTTCTTC. The encoded protein is CASSLGSGGAVNEQFF.